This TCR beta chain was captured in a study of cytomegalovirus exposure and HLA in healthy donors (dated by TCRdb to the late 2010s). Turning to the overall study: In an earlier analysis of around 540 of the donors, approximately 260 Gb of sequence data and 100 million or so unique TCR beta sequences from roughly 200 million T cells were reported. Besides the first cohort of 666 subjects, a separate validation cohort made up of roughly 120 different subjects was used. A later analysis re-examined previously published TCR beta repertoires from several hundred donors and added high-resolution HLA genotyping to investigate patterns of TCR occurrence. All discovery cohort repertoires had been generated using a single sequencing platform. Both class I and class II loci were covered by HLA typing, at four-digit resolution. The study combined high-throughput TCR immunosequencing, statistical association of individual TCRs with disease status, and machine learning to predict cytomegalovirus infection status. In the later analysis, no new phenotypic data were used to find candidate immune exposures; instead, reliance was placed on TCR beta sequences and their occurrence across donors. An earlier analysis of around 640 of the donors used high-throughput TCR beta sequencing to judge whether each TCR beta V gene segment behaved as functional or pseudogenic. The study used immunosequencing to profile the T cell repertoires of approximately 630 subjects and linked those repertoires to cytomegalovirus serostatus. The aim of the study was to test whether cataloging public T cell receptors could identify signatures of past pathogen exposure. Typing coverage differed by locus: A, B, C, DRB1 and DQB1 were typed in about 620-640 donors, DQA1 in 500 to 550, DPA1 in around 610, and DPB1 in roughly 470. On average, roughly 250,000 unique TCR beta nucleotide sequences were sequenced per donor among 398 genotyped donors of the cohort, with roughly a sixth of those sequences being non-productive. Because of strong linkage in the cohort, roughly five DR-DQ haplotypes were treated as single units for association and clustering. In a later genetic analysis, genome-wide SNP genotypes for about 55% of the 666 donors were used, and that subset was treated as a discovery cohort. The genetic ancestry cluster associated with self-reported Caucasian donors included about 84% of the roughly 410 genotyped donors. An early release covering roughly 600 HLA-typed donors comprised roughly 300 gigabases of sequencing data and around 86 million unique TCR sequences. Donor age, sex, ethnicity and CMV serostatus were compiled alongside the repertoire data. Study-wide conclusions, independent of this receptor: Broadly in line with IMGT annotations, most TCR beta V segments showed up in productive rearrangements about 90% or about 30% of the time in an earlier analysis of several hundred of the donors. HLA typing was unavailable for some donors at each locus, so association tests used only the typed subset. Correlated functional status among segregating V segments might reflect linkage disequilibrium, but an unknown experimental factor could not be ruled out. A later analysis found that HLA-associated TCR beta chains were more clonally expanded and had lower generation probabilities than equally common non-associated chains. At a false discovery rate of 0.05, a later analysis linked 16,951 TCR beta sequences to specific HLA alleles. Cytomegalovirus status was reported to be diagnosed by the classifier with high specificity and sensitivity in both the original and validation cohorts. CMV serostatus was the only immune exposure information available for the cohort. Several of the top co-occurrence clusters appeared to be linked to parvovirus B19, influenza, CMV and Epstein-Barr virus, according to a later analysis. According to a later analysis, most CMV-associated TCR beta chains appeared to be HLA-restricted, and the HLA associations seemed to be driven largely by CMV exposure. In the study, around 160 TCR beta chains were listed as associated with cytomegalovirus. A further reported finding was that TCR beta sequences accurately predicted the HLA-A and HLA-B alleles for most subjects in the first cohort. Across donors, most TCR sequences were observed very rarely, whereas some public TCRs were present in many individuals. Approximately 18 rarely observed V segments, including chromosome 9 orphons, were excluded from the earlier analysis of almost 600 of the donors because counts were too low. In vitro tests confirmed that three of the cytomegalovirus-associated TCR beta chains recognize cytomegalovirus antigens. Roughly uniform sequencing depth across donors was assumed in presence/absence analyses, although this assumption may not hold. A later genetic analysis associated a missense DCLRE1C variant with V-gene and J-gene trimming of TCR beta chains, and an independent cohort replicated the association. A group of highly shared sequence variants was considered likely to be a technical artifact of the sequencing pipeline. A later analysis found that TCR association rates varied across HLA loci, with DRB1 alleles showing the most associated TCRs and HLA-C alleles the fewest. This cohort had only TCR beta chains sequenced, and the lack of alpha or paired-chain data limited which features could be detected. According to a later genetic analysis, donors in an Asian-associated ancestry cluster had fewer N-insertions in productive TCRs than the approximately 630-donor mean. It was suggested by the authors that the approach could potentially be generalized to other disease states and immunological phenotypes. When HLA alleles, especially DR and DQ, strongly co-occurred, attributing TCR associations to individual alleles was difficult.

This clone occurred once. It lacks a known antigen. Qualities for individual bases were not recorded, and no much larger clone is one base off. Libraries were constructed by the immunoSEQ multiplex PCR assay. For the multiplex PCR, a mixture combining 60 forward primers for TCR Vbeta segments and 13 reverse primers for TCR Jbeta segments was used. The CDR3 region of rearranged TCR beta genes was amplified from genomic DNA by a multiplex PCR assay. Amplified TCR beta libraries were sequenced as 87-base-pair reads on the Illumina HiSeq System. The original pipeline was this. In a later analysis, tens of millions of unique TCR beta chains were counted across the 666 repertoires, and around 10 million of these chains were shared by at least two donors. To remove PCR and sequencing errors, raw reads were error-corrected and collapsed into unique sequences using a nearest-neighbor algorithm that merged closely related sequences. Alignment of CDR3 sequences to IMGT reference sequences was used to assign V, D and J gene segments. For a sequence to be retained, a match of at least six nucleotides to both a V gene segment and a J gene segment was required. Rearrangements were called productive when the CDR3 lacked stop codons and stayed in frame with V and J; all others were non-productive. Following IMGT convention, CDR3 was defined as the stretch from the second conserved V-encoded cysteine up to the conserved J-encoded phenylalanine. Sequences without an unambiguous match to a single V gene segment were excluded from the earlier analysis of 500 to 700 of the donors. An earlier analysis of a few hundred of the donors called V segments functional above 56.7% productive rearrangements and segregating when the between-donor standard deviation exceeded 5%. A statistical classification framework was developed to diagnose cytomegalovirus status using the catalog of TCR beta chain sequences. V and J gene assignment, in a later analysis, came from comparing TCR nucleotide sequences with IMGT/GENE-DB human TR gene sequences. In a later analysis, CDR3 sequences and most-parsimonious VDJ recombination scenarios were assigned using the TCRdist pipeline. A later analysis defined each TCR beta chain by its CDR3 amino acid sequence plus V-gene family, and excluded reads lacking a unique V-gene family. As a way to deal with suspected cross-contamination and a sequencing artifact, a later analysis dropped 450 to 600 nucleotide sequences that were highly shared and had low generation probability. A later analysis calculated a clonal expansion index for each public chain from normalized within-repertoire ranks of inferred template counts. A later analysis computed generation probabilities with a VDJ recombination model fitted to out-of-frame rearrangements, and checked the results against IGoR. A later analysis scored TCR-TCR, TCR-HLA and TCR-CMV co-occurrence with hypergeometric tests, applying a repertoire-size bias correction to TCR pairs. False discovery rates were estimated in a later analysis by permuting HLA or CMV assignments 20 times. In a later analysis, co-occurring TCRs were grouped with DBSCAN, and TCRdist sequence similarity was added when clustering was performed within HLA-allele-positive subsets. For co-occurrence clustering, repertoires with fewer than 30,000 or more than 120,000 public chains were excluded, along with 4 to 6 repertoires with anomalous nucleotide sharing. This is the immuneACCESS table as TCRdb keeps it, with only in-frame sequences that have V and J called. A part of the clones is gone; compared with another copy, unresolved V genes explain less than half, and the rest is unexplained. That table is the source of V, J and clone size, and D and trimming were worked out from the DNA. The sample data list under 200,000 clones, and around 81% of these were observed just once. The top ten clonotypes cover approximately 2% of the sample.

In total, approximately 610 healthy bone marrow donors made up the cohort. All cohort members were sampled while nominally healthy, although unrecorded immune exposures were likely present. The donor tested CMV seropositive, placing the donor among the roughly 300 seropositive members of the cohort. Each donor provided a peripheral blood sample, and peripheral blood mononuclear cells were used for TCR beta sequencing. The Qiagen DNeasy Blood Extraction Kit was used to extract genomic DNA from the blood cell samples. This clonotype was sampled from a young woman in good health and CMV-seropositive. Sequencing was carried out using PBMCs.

DNA sequence: TGTGCCAGTAGTATAGTTAGGGGTCAGCCCCAGCATTTT. The encoded protein is CASSIVRGQPQHF. The chain uses TRBV19 and TRBJ1-5; matching of 5 bases hints at TRBD1 as the D gene. The V end loses 1 base and the J end loses 6 bases, and a stretch of 7 bases separates them. Per the germline V gene (reference sequence), LNHDA is the CDR1 and SQIVND is the CDR2. The CDR3 covers 13 residues, taking in both the cysteine and the phenylalanine. Left in the record is the CDR3 DNA by itself, 39 bases read in frame from the first base.